These 18 T cell receptor beta chains were sequenced from one sample in a study of memory CD4+ T cells and cytomegalovirus serostatus. Sequencing used immunoSEQ multiplex PCR; TCRdb keeps in-frame clones, though not all of them. The top ten hold around 1.5% of the sample, which has some 52,000 clones, approximately 80% seen once. The sort gate was single viable CD3+CD4+CD8-CD45RO+ cells for memory CD4+ T cells. Material: memory CD4+ T cells from blood. Receptor source: an adult in good health and CMV-seropositive.

This clone has a single count. The chain couples TRBV5-1 to TRBJ2-2; 7 nucleotides line up with TRBD2. CDR1 is SGHRS and CDR2 is YFSETQ in the germline V gene. CDR3 length: 14 amino acids. Germline trimming cut 6 bases from V and 1 base from J; bases unmatched to any gene: 3. DNA of the CDR3: TGCGCCAGCAAAGCGGGAATGAACACCGGGGAGCTGTTTTTT. Amino acid sequence: CASKAGMNTGELFF. Full variable domain (rest looked up from reference TRBV5-1 and TRBJ2-2): KAGVTQTPRYLIKTRGQQVTLSCSPISGHRSVSWYQQTPGQGLQFLFEYFSETQRNKGNFPGRFSGRQFSNSRSEMNVSTLELGDSALYLCASKAGMNTGELFFGEGSRLTVL.

The chain recombines TRBV10-3 with TRBJ2-1, with a tentative D call TRBD2 (7 bases). From germline, CDR1 is ENHRY and CDR2 SYGVKD. V lost 10 bases, J lost 1 base, and 20 bases lay in between. The CDR3 runs 16 residues. The DNA for the CDR3 is TGTGCCACCGCGCCAGGGAGGGGGGCATCCTACAATGAGCAGTTCTTC. Amino acids: CATAPGRGASYNEQFF.

The V call is TRBV7-3, the J call TRBJ1-6, with D possibly TRBD1 on 6 matching bases. V was trimmed by 4 bases and J by 3 bases, leaving 13 bases between them. Germline V gene sequence: CDR1 SGHTA, CDR2 FQGTGA. The CDR3 has 16 amino acids. As DNA, the CDR3 is TGTGCCAGCAGCTCAACCGGACAGAACTATAATTCACCCCTCCACTTT. Amino acid sequence: CASSSTGQNYNSPLHF.

This clone was counted between two and nine times. The chain links TRBV5-1 to TRBJ2-5; 8 bases agree with TRBD2. Germline CDR1 SGHRS, CDR2 YFSETQ. This CDR3 region has 15 residues. Unmatched junction bases numbered 6, after V lost 4 bases and J lost 1 base. The CDR3 spells CASSEAGGVQETQYF. CDR3 bases: TGCGCCAGCAGCGAAGCCGGGGGGGTCCAAGAGACCCAGTACTTC.

The sample holds one count of this clone. The rearrangement joins TRBV5-8 to TRBJ1-5; 7 nucleotides agree with TRBD1. The CDR3 contains 13 residues. Germline CDR1 is SGHTS and CDR2 is YDEGEE. J was trimmed by 3 bases and V by 6 bases; bases with no gene match: 3. CDR3 DNA sequence: TGTGCCAGCACAGGGGGAAACAATCAGCCCCAGCATTTT. Translated, it gives CASTGGNNQPQHF.

In this sample, this clone turned up a few times. The CDR3 loop is CASSYGGPGSYEQYF. The CDR3 DNA reads TGTGCCAGCAGTTACGGGGGCCCTGGTTCCTACGAGCAGTACTTC. The chain is built from TRBV6-5 and TRBJ2-7, with D perhaps TRBD1 (6 bases). Germline-derived CDR1 and CDR2 are MNHEY and SVGAGI. This CDR3 has 15 amino acids. V shed 2 bases and J shed 1 base, with 12 bases lying between them.

This clone was picked up one time. This CDR3 is CASSLVGGTGGSNYGYTF. For the CDR3, the DNA is TGTGCCAGCAGCTTAGTGGGGGGGACAGGGGGCTCTAACTATGGCTACACCTTC. The chain carries TRBV7-2 and TRBJ1-2; 12 positions agree with TRBD1. The CDR3 is 18 residues long. The V gene's germline CDR1 is SGHTA and CDR2 FQGNSA. V dropped 1 base and J dropped 0; count of bases not matched to a gene: 6.

The V gene is TRBV19, the J gene TRBJ2-1; TRBD2 agrees at 11 bases. J was trimmed by 7 bases and V by 4 bases; bases with no gene match: 6. Germline CDR1 LNHDA, CDR2 SQIVND (reference sequence). CDR3 length equals 15 residues. CDR3 sequence: CASSTWTSGLNEQFF. CDR3 nucleotides: TGTGCCAGTAGTACGTGGACTAGCGGGTTGAATGAGCAGTTCTTC.

The chain employs TRBV6-1 and TRBJ1-5, with 7 nucleotides matching TRBD1. Germline assignment: CDR1 MNHNS and CDR2 SASEGT. The junction had 13 bases not matched to a gene; V was cut back by 6 bases and J by 8 bases. The CDR3 has 15 amino acids. DNA of the CDR3: TGTGCCAGCAGAGCCACTGACAGGGCCGGTAAGCCCCAGCATTTT. It codes for CASRATDRAGKPQHF.

This clone came up once. The chain couples TRBV10-1 to TRBJ1-1; D remains unclear. Trimming took off 5 bases at V and 4 bases at J, with 11 bases between the two ends. This CDR3 contains 13 residues. Looked up from germline, CDR1 is WNHNN and CDR2 is SYGVQD (reference sequence). Written as DNA, the CDR3 is TGCGCCAGCAGTTTAGACGGACTCACTGAAGCTTTCTTT. Its translation is CASSLDGLTEAFF.

Comment on this clone: The conserved final phenylalanine or tryptophan is absent from the CDR3, which likely points to a read error. The CDR3 DNA reads as TGTGCCAGCAGTGAACGGGCGGAATTGTTAGCTTTCCTT. It codes for CASSERAELLAFL. The chain is built from TRBV6-1 and TRBJ1-1; D is ambiguous. The CDR3 extends over 13 amino acids. Germline assignment: CDR1 MNHNS and CDR2 SASEGT. Trimming took off 2 bases at V and 10 bases at J, with 14 bases between the two ends.

V usage is TRBV18 and J usage is TRBJ1-1; unclear D gene. The V and J ends lost 6 bases and 0 bases respectively, with 14 bases between them. CDR3 length: 15 residues. The germline CDR1 and CDR2 sequences are KGHSH and LQKENI. In DNA, the CDR3 is TGTGCCAGCTCGGATCAGGCGGGCATGAACACTGAAGCTTTCTTT. This translates into CASSDQAGMNTEAFF. The full variable domain, completed using reference TRBV18 and TRBJ1-1, is NAGVMQNPRHLVRRRGQEARLRCSPMKGHSHVYWYRQLPEEGLKFMVYLQKENIIDESGMPKERFSAEFPKEGPSILRIQQVVRGDSAAYFCASSDQAGMNTEAFFGQGTRLTVV.

The V call is TRBV5-5, the J call TRBJ1-6, with a tentative D call TRBD1 (6 bases). Trimming took off 3 bases at V and 0 bases at J, with 10 bases between the two ends. The CDR3 is 16 residues long. The germline gives CDR1 SGHKS, CDR2 YYEKEE (reference sequence). The CDR3 loop is CASSWGPSSYNSPLHF. CDR3 sequence (DNA): TGTGCCAGCAGCTGGGGGCCGAGCTCCTATAATTCACCCCTCCACTTT.

The chain is built from TRBV28 and TRBJ2-1, with D hard to call. Germline loops: CDR1 MDHEN, CDR2 SYDVKM. V gave up 7 bases and J gave up 3 bases, with 7 bases separating them. This CDR3 contains 12 residues. The DNA of the CDR3 is TGTGCCAGCAACGGCAACTACAATGAGCAGTTCTTC. Protein: CASNGNYNEQFF.

The rearrangement joins TRBV27 to TRBJ2-1; no clear D. The CDR3 is made up of 12 amino acids. V gave up 6 bases and J gave up 4 bases, with 7 bases separating them. Germline loops: CDR1 MNHEY, CDR2 SMNVEV (reference sequence). CDR3 DNA: TGTGCCAGCAGGGAACTTTACAATGAGCAGTTCTTC. The encoded protein is CASRELYNEQFF.

This clone has a single count. V is TRBV28 and J is TRBJ1-1; maybe TRBD1 (5 bases). This CDR3 region has 15 residues. The ends were cut back, 6 bases at V and 2 bases at J, with 16 bases in the middle. Germline V gene data show CDR1 as MDHEN and CDR2 as SYDVKM. The CDR3 DNA is TGTGCCAGCAGGCCCAGACAGAGTATAAACACTGAAGCTTTCTTT. This encodes CASRPRQSINTEAFF.

The V call is TRBV27, the J call TRBJ2-7; TRBD2 matches 9 bases. This CDR3 is 17 amino acids long. Trimming removed 6 bases from V and 4 bases from J; junction bases left unmatched: 16. Germline V gene sequence: CDR1 MNHEY, CDR2 SMNVEV (reference sequence). DNA of the CDR3: TGTGCCAGCAGCCCCAGGGCTAGCGGGACATGGGGATACGAGCAGTACTTC. Encoded protein: CASSPRASGTWGYEQYF.

The rearrangement joins TRBV19 to TRBJ2-3; TRBD1 agrees at 12 bases. The CDR3 length is 16 residues. Per germline, CDR1 LNHDA and CDR2 SQIVND (reference sequence). Unmatched junction bases numbered 10, after V lost 6 bases and J lost 6 bases. The CDR3, as DNA: TGTGCCAGTAGGACTCCGGGACAGGGGGCCGGCGATACGCAGTATTTT. Its protein product is CASRTPGQGAGDTQYF. The full variable domain, its missing parts supplied by reference TRBV19 and TRBJ2-3, is DGGITQSPKYLFRKEGQNVTLSCEQNLNHDAMYWYRQDPGQGLRLIYYSQIVNDFQKGDIAEGYSVSREKKESFPLTVTSAQKNPTAFYLCASRTPGQGAGDTQYFGPGTRLTVL.